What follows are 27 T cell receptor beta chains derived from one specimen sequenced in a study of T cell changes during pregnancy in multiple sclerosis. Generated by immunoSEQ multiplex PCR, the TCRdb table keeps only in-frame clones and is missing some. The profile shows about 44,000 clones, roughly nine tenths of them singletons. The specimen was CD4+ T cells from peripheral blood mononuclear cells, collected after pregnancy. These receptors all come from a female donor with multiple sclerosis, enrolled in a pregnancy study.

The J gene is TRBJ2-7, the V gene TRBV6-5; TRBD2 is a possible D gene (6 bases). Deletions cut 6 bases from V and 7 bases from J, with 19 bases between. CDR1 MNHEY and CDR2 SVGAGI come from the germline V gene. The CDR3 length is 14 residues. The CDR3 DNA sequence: TGTGCCAGCAGCCGGGGGACTCCCCTTTTAGAGCAGTACTTC. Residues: CASSRGTPLLEQYF.

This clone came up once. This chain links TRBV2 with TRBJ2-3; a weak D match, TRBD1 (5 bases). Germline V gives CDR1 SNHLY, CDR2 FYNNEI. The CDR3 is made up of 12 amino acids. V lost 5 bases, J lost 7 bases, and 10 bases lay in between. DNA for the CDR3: TGTGCCAGCAGTACGCAGGGCAATACGCAGTATTTT. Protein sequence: CASSTQGNTQYF. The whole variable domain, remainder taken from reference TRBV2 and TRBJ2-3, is EPEVTQTPSHQVTQMGQEVILRCVPISNHLYFYWYRQILGQKVEFLVSFYNNEISEKSEIFDDQFSVERPDGSNFTLKIRSTKLEDSAMYFCASSTQGNTQYFGPGTRLTVL.

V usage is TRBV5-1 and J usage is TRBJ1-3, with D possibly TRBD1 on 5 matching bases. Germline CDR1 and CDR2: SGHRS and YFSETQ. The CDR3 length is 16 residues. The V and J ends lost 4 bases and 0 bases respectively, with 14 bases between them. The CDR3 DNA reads TGCGCCAGCAGCCAACAGGACGGAGCCTCTGGAAACACCATATATTTT. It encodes CASSQQDGASGNTIYF.

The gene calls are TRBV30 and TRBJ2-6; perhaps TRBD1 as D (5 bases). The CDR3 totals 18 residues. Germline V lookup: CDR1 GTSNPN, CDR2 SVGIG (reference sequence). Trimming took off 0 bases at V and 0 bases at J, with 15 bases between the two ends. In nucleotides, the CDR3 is TGTGCCTGGAGTGTCGGCAGGGTCCCTCGCTCTGGGGCCAACGTCCTGACTTTC. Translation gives CAWSVGRVPRSGANVLTF.

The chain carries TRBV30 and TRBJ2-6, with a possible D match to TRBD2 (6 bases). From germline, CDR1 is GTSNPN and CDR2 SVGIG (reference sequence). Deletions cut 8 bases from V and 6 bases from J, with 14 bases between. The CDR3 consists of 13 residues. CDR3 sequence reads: CALPGAEANVLTF. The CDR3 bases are TGTGCCCTTCCGGGAGCCGAGGCCAACGTCCTGACTTTC.

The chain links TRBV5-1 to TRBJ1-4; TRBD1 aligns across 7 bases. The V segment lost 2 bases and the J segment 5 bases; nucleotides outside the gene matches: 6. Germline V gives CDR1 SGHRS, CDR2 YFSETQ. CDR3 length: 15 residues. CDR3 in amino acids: CASSFGQAVNEKLFF. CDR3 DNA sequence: TGCGCCAGCAGCTTCGGACAGGCAGTGAATGAAAAACTGTTTTTT.

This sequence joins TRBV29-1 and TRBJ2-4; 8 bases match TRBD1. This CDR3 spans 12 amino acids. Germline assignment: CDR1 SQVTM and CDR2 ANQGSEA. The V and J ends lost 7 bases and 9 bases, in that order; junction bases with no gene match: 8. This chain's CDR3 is CSARDRGVIQYF. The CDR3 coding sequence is TGCAGCGCTAGAGACAGGGGTGTCATTCAGTACTTC.

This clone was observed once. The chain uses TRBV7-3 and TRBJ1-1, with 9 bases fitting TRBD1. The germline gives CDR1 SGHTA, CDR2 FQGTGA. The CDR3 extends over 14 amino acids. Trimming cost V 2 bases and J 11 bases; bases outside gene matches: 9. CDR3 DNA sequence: TGTGCCAGCAGCTTAGGACCCACAGGGGGCGCGGCTTTCTTT. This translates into CASSLGPTGGAAFF.

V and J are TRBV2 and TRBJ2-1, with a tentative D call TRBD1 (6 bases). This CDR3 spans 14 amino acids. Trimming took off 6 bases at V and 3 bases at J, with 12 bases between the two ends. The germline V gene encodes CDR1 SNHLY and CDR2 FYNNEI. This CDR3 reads CASSGTGIYNEQFF. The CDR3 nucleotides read TGTGCCAGCAGCGGTACAGGGATCTACAATGAGCAGTTCTTC.

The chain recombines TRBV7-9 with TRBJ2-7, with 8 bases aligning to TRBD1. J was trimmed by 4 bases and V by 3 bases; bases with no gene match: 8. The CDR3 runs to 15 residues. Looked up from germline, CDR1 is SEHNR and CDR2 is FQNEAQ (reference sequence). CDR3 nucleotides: TGTGCCAGCAGCTTGGGAGGACAGGGATCGTACGAGCAGTACTTC. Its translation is CASSLGGQGSYEQYF.

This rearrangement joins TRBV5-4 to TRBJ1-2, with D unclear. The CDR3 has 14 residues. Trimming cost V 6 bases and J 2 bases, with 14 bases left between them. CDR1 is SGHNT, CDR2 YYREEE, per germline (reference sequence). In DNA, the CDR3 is TGTGCCAGCACATCGAGGACGGGGAACTATGGCTACACCTTC. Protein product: CASTSRTGNYGYTF.

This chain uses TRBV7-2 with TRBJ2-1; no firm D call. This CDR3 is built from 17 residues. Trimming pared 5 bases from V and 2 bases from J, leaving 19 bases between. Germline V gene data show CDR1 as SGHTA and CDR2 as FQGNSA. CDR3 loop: CASSQAPTQTPYNEQFF. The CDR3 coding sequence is TGTGCCAGCAGCCAGGCGCCTACTCAGACCCCCTACAATGAGCAGTTCTTC.

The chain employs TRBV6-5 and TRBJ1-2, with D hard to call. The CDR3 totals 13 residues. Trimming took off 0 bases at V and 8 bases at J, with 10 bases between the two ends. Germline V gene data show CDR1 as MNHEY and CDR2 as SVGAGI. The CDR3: CASSYSGPSGYTF. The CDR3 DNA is TGTGCCAGCAGTTACTCTGGGCCCTCGGGCTACACCTTC.

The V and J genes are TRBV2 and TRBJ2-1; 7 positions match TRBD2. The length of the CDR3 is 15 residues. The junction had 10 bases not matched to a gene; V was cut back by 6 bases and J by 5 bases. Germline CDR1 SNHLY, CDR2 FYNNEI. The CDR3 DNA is TGTGCCAGCAGGCGGGGTGGGGGACTAAACAATGAGCAGTTCTTC. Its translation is CASRRGGGLNNEQFF.

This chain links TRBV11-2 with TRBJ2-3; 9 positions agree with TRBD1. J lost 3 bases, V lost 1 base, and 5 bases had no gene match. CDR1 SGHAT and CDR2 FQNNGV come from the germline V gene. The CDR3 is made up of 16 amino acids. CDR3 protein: CASSLAGDRATDTQYF. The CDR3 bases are TGTGCCAGCAGCTTAGCTGGGGACAGGGCGACAGATACGCAGTATTTT.

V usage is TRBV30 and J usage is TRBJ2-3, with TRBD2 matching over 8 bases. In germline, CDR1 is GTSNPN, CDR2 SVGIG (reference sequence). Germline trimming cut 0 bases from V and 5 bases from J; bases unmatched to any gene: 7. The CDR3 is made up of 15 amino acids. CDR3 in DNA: TGTGCCTGGAGTGTACGTCGGGCGGGAGGAGATACGCAGTATTTT. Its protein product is CAWSVRRAGGDTQYF.

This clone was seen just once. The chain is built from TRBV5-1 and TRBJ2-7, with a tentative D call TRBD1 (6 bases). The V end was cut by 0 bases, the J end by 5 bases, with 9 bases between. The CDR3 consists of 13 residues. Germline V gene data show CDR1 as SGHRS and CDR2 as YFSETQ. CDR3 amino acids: CASSLGQENEQYF. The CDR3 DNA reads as TGCGCCAGCAGCTTGGGACAGGAGAACGAGCAGTACTTC.

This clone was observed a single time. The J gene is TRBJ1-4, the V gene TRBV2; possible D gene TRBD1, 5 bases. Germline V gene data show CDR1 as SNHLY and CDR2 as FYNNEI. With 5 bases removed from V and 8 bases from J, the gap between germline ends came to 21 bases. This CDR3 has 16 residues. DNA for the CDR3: TGTGCCAGCAGTACCTACCCCAGGGCCTTAGGGGAAAAACTGTTTTTT. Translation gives CASSTYPRALGEKLFF. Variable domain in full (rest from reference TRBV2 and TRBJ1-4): EPEVTQTPSHQVTQMGQEVILRCVPISNHLYFYWYRQILGQKVEFLVSFYNNEISEKSEIFDDQFSVERPDGSNFTLKIRSTKLEDSAMYFCASSTYPRALGEKLFFGSGTQLSVL.

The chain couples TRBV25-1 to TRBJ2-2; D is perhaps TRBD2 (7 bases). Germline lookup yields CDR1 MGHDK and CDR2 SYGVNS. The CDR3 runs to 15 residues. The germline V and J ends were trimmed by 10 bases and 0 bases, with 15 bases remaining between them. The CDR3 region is CATMGGPANTGELFF. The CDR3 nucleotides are TGTGCCACCATGGGGGGGCCCGCGAACACCGGGGAGCTGTTTTTT.

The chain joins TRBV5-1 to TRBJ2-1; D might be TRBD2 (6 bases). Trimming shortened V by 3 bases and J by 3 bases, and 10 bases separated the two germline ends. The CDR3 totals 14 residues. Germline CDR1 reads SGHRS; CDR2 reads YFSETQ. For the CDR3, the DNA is TGCGCCAGCAGCTCCGGGACTCTCTACAATGAGCAGTTCTTC. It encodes CASSSGTLYNEQFF.

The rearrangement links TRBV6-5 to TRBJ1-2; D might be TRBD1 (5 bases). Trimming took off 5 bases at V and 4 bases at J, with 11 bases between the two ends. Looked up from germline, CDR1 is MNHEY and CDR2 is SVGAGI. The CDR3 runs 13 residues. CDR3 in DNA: TGTGCCAGCAGTCGGGGACTGTCCTATGGCTACACCTTC. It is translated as CASSRGLSYGYTF.

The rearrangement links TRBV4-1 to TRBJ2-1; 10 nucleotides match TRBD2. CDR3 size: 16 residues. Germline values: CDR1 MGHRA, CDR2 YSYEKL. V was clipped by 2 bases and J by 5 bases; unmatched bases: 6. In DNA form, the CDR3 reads TGCGCCAGCAGCCAACCAACTAGCGGGATTAACAATGAGCAGTTCTTC. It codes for CASSQPTSGINNEQFF.

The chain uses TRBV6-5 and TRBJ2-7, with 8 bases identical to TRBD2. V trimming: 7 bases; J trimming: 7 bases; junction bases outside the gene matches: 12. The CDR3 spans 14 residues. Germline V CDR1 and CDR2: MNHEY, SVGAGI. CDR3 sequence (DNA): TGTGCCAGCAACGACGGGAGGGCAAGAAAGGAGCAGTACTTC. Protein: CASNDGRARKEQYF.

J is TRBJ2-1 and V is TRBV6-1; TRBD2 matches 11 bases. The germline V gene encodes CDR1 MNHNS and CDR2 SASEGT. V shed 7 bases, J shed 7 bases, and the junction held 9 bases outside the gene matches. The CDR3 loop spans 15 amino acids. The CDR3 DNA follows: TGTGCCAGCAATATAGCGGGAGGGCCACTGAATGAGCAGTTCTTC. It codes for CASNIAGGPLNEQFF.

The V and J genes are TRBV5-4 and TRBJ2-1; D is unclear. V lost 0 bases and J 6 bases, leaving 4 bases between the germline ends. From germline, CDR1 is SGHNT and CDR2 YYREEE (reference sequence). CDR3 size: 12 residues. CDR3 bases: TGTGCCAGCAGCTTGGACAGCAATGAGCAGTTCTTC. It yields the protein CASSLDSNEQFF.

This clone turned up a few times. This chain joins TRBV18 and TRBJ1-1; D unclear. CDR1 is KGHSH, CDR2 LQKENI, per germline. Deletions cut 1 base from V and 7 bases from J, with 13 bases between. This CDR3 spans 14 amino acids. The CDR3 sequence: CASSPRVHEGEAFF. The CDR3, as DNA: TGTGCCAGCTCACCACGGGTACATGAGGGTGAAGCTTTCTTT.

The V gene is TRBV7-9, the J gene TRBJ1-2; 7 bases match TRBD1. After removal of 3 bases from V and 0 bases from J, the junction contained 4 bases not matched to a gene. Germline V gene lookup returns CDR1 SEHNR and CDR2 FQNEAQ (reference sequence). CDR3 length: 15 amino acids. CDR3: CASSLSGTANYGYTF. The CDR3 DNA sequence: TGTGCCAGCAGCTTGTCCGGGACAGCTAACTATGGCTACACCTTC.